A selection of T cell receptor beta chains follows, all from one sample in a study of naive and memory T cell subsets. MiXCR, run by TCRdb on the UMI-ligation and nested PCR reads, gives a single entry per CDR3 protein. This table holds 140,000 to 150,000 distinct CDR3 sequences, about a sixth found once. Sequenced material: naive CD4+ T cells from blood. The receptor source for this set is a human donor in good health. CDR3s include the opening cysteine and the closing phenylalanine or tryptophan. Fields, in order: clone size, D gene, V gene, J gene, CDR3 protein, CDR3 DNA. The D gene is left open where the match is weak. Some rows mark clone size as missing; the rest say once, few, many or name a class of expanded clone.

.	TRBD1	TRBV7-8	TRBJ2-7	CASARQGLTYEQYF	TGTGCCAGCGCTCGACAGGGGCTGACCTACGAGCAGTACTTC
.	.	TRBV6-5	TRBJ2-5	CASSRDGPGTQYF	TGTGCCAGCAGCCGGGACGGCCCGGGGACCCAGTACTTC
.	TRBD1	TRBV6-6	TRBJ1-2	CASSTTGGAGYGYTF	TGTGCCAGCAGCACGACAGGGGGCGCAGGCTATGGCTACACCTTC
many	.	TRBV27	TRBJ2-5	CASSLLEPEETQYF	TGTGCCAGCAGTTTACTGGAGCCCGAAGAGACCCAGTACTTC
few	.	TRBV5-1	TRBJ1-1	CASSLMSGGLMNTEAFF	TGCGCCAGCAGCTTGATGAGCGGGGGGCTAATGAACACTGAAGCTTTCTTT
.	.	TRBV28	TRBJ1-2	CASKTGEALYNYGYTF	TGTGCCAGCAAAACAGGAGAGGCCCTTTATAACTATGGCTACACCTTC
few	TRBD1	TRBV5-4	TRBJ2-7	CASSLETGYEQYF	TGTGCCAGCAGCTTGGAGACAGGGTACGAGCAGTACTTC
.	TRBD1	TRBV27	TRBJ1-4	CASSLLQGVSEKLFF	TGTGCCAGCAGTTTATTACAGGGGGTTAGCGAAAAACTGTTTTTT
.	TRBD2	TRBV4-2	TRBJ2-5	CASSQDGAGRSETQYF	TGTGCCAGCAGCCAAGATGGAGCGGGAAGGTCGGAGACCCAGTACTTC
few	TRBD2	TRBV12-3/TRBV12-4	TRBJ2-1	CASRPAGGGFSYNEQFF	TGTGCCAGCAGGCCGGCTGGGGGGGGATTCTCCTACAATGAGCAGTTCTTC
.	.	TRBV5-4	TRBJ2-3	CASSRTTRTDTQYF	TGTGCCAGCAGCCGGACGACTAGAACAGATACGCAGTATTTT
few	.	TRBV20-1	TRBJ2-1	CSAAITYRVEQFF	TGCAGTGCTGCAATCACCTACAGGGTTGAGCAGTTCTTC
few	TRBD2	TRBV28	TRBJ2-1	CASSPGRGGSVGEQFF	TGTGCCAGCAGTCCGGGTCGGGGCGGGAGTGTCGGTGAGCAGTTCTTC
.	TRBD1	TRBV5-6	TRBJ2-7	CASSRRTGSYEQYF	TGTGCCAGCAGCCGCCGGACAGGCTCCTACGAGCAGTACTTC
few	.	TRBV2	TRBJ2-7	CASSSGRLLEQYF	TGTGCCAGCAGTTCGGGACGCCTGCTCGAGCAGTACTTC
.	TRBD2	TRBV28	TRBJ2-1	CASSFPGAGEHEQFF	TGTGCCAGCAGTTTTCCCGGAGCGGGAGAGCATGAGCAGTTCTTC
few	TRBD1	TRBV14	TRBJ2-3	CASSRWDRGTDTQYF	TGTGCCAGCAGCCGCTGGGACAGGGGAACAGATACGCAGTATTTT
many	.	TRBV29-1	TRBJ2-7	CSVGLAYEQYF	TGCAGCGTTGGACTCGCCTACGAGCAGTACTTC
.	TRBD2	TRBV5-1	TRBJ2-3	CASSPRASGRSDTQYF	TGCGCCAGCAGCCCTCGGGCTAGCGGGAGGTCAGATACGCAGTATTTT
many	TRBD2	TRBV10-3	TRBJ2-7	CAISESILAGDEQYF	TGTGCCATCAGTGAGTCGATACTAGCGGGAGACGAGCAGTACTTC
few	.	TRBV6-6	TRBJ1-5	CASSYGGGAESNQPQHF	TGTGCCAGCAGTTACGGTGGTGGGGCAGAAAGCAATCAGCCCCAGCATTTT
few	.	TRBV14	TRBJ1-1	CASSIIGFGGYEAFF	TGTGCCAGCAGCATCATCGGATTCGGGGGCTATGAAGCTTTCTTT
.	.	TRBV14	TRBJ2-1	CASSQMGWRYNEQFF	TGTGCCAGCAGCCAAATGGGGTGGAGGTACAATGAGCAGTTCTTC
.	.	TRBV25-1	TRBJ2-5	CASSGRGFQETQYF	TGTGCCAGCAGTGGACGAGGATTTCAAGAGACCCAGTACTTC
.	.	TRBV5-6	TRBJ1-5	CASSLGRYNQPQHF	TGTGCCAGCAGCTTGGGGCGGTACAATCAGCCCCAGCATTTT
few	TRBD2	TRBV6-5	TRBJ2-1	CASSYTGTSRLNEQFF	TGTGCCAGCAGTTATACCGGGACTAGCAGACTAAATGAGCAGTTCTTC
.	TRBD2	TRBV10-3	TRBJ2-3	CAISESTSVRTDTQYF	TGTGCCATCAGTGAGTCGACTAGCGTACGCACAGATACGCAGTATTTT
many	TRBD2	TRBV7-6	TRBJ2-7	CASSSGTSGTYEQYF	TGTGCCAGCAGCTCGGGGACTAGCGGGACCTACGAGCAGTACTTC
.	.	TRBV7-9	TRBJ2-7	CASSLDHEQYF	TGTGCCAGCAGCTTAGACCACGAGCAGTACTTC
.	.	TRBV7-9	TRBJ1-5	CASSPGAQDTNQPQHF	TGTGCCAGCAGCCCCGGTGCGCAGGATACCAATCAGCCCCAGCATTTT
few	.	TRBV6-1	TRBJ2-7	CASRVGGYKEQYF	TGTGCCAGCAGAGTGGGCGGGTACAAAGAGCAGTACTTC
.	TRBD2	TRBV20-1	TRBJ2-3	CSASLAGGGDTQYF	TGCAGTGCGAGTCTAGCGGGAGGCGGAGATACGCAGTATTTT
.	.	TRBV7-9	TRBJ2-7	CASSLAGPRDAYEQYF	TGTGCCAGCAGCTTAGCAGGACCCAGGGATGCCTACGAGCAGTACTTC
.	TRBD1	TRBV5-1	TRBJ2-5	CASSLAATGGAGVTQYF	TGCGCCAGCAGCTTGGCTGCAACAGGGGGCGCAGGGGTGACCCAGTACTTC
few	.	TRBV20-1	TRBJ1-1	CSAILRRDTEAFF	TGCAGTGCTATTTTACGTCGGGACACTGAAGCTTTCTTT
few	TRBD2	TRBV28	TRBJ2-7	CASSATRPSGYEQYF	TGTGCCAGCAGTGCCACAAGGCCTAGCGGGTACGAGCAGTACTTC
few	TRBD1	TRBV12-3/TRBV12-4	TRBJ1-2	CASSGRQGALSWYGYTF	TGTGCCAGCAGTGGGAGACAGGGGGCGCTTTCATGGTATGGCTACACCTTC
few	.	TRBV6-6	TRBJ2-7	CASSYSSGQRFYEQYF	TGTGCCAGCAGTTACTCGTCCGGACAGAGATTCTACGAGCAGTACTTC
few	.	TRBV7-8	TRBJ1-5	CASSPFRDVVSQPQHF	TGTGCCAGCAGCCCTTTCAGGGATGTAGTGAGTCAGCCCCAGCATTTT
.	TRBD2	TRBV29-1	TRBJ2-3	CSVLGLPGLAGHPSTDTQYF	TGCAGCGTCCTGGGACTTCCCGGACTAGCGGGCCACCCTAGCACAGATACGCAGTATTTT
.	.	TRBV10-2	TRBJ2-3	CASSHPASTDTQYF	TGCGCCAGCAGCCATCCAGCTAGCACAGATACGCAGTATTTT
few	.	TRBV18	TRBJ2-5	CASSPPSANQETQYF	TGTGCCAGCTCACCACCCTCCGCCAACCAAGAGACCCAGTACTTC
few	.	TRBV6-6	TRBJ2-6	CASSYLRDTVNVLTF	TGTGCCAGCAGTTACCTCCGGGACACGGTCAACGTCCTGACTTTC
few	.	TRBV10-3	TRBJ1-5	CAISETGQPQHF	TGTGCCATCAGTGAGACGGGGCAGCCCCAGCATTTT
few	TRBD1	TRBV9	TRBJ1-2	CASSAKDRYNYGYTF	TGTGCCAGCAGCGCCAAGGACAGGTATAACTATGGCTACACCTTC
.	.	TRBV7-2	TRBJ1-6	CASSLDRDSPLHF	TGTGCCAGCAGCTTAGACCGGGATTCACCCCTCCACTTT
.	TRBD2	TRBV11-2	TRBJ2-1	CASSSPLAGNEQFF	TGTGCCAGCAGCTCTCCACTAGCGGGAAATGAGCAGTTCTTC
few	.	TRBV20-1	TRBJ2-1	CSAGGARGGGEQFF	TGCAGTGCTGGGGGCGCTAGGGGCGGCGGTGAGCAGTTCTTC
.	.	TRBV12-3/TRBV12-4	TRBJ2-3	CASSYQGGNTQYF	TGTGCCAGCAGTTACCAGGGTGGGAATACGCAGTATTTT
.	TRBD1	TRBV7-9	TRBJ2-5	CASSTGVHRGKFQETQYF	TGTGCCAGCAGCACTGGGGTCCACAGGGGGAAATTCCAAGAGACCCAGTACTTC
many	TRBD2	TRBV7-9	TRBJ2-5	CASSGLAVNQETQYF	TGTGCCAGTTCGGGGCTAGCGGTCAACCAAGAGACCCAGTACTTC